This record covers a single T cell receptor (beta chain). No antigen is known for it. Investigators took about 10 milliliters of peripheral blood from every donor. The total RNA that was extracted per sample amounted to at least 5.5 micrograms. A sample-barcoded 5' primer and a J-beta primer mix were used in a second PCR of roughly 7 to 11 cycles. Each cDNA molecule received a tag from a template-switch adaptor that had 12 random nucleotides. TCRdb independently ran MiXCR on the 5' RACE reads; one entry per CDR3 protein. The table has roughly 830,000 distinct CDR3 sequences, approximately 67% seen once. This sample is part of a study of blood T cells in healthy people across ages. Per germline, CDR1 MNHEY and CDR2 SVGEGT. Trimming cost V 2 bases and J 5 bases; bases outside gene matches: 3. This CDR3 has 14 amino acids. Overall study results and limits: Among long-lived donors, naive CD4+ cells were more numerous and diversity higher than in aged donors.

Specimen: blood. The receptor's source is a man aged 30-40 years in good health. The chain employs TRBV6-2 or TRBV6-3 and TRBJ2-7; TRBD1 agrees at 10 bases. DNA for the CDR3: TGTGCCAGCAGTTACCCGGGACAGGGGAACGAGCAGTACTTC. This encodes CASSYPGQGNEQYF.